One sample yielded the 4 T cell receptor beta chains listed below, sequenced in a study of cytomegalovirus exposure and HLA in healthy donors. Vbeta (60) and Jbeta (13) primers were used in the PCR. The method was immunoSEQ multiplex PCR; TCRdb's version includes in-frame clones alone and lacks a portion of them. This table has tens of thousands of clones, approximately 71% appearing once. Specimen: PBMCs. These receptors came from a man aged 30-40 years in good health and CMV-seronegative.

The genes are TRBV18 and TRBJ2-7; 8 positions match TRBD2. The CDR3 runs to 15 residues. The V segment lost 2 bases and the J segment 10 bases; nucleotides outside the gene matches: 13. From germline, CDR1 is KGHSH and CDR2 LQKENI. CDR3 bases: TGTGCCAGCTCACCAGAGACAACTAGGACTAGCCGACAGTACTTC. Protein sequence: CASSPETTRTSRQYF.

The chain has TRBV29-1 and TRBJ2-2; D is perhaps TRBD1 (7 bases). V was trimmed by 3 bases and J by 5 bases, leaving 16 bases between them. From germline, CDR1 is SQVTM and CDR2 ANQGSEA. The CDR3 spans 15 residues. The CDR3, as DNA: TGCAGCGTTGACCCCGGAGGGGGCTTGACCGGGGAGCTGTTTTTT. Its translation: CSVDPGGGLTGELFF.

The V and J genes are TRBV10-1 and TRBJ2-7; the match to TRBD1 covers 7 bases. CDR1 is WNHNN and CDR2 is SYGVQD in the germline V gene (reference sequence). Trimming cost V 1 base and J 0 bases; bases outside gene matches: 0. The CDR3 extends over 14 amino acids. This CDR3 is CASSEYRGSYEQYF. Here the CDR3 DNA reads TGCGCCAGCAGTGAGTACAGGGGCTCCTACGAGCAGTACTTC.

This chain uses TRBV14 with TRBJ2-3; 8 bases are a match to TRBD1. Germline CDR1 and CDR2: SGHDN and FVKESK. Germline trimming cut 4 bases from V and 2 bases from J; bases unmatched to any gene: 5. This CDR3 is 15 amino acids long. This chain's CDR3 is CASSPRDRNTDTQYF. The CDR3 DNA is TGTGCCAGCAGCCCCCGGGACAGGAACACAGATACGCAGTATTTT.